The T cell receptor (beta chain) described here comes from a study of blood T cell repertoires in COVID-19. On the study more broadly: T cells, B-cell-depleted T cells, or PBMCs supplied cDNA or gDNA.

Assignments of participants to cohorts depended upon their own reported clinical history. Germline loops: CDR1 DFQATT, CDR2 SNEGSKA (reference sequence). The V gene lost 3 bases and the J gene lost 7 bases, with 19 bases spanning the gap. The length of the CDR3 is 15 residues. Assay used: immunoSEQ multiplex PCR; TCRdb lists only in-frame clones, some missing. Of some 150,000 clones in the sample, over 80% were seen once. This clone was seen only a few times. The receptor was derived from a woman aged 50 to 60 who had been exposed to COVID-19. The rearrangement uses TRBV20-1 and TRBJ2-1; D is possibly TRBD2 (6 bases). Sequenced material: PBMCs or T cells enriched from blood (not recorded which). The CDR3 region has the DNA TGCAGTGCTAGTTCGGCTGGGGCAGGGAGGAATGAGCAGTTCTTC. Amino acids: CSASSAGAGRNEQFF.